This is a list of T cell receptor beta chains from one sample in a study of blood T cell repertoires in COVID-19. Sequencing was performed with immunoSEQ multiplex PCR; in TCRdb, only in-frame clones are kept and a portion is missing. This table has hundreds of thousands of clones, approximately 90% appearing once. Material for sequencing was PBMCs or T cells enriched from blood (not recorded which). The receptors shown here come from a man between 25 and 39 years old who had recovered from COVID-19. CDR3s include the opening cysteine and the closing phenylalanine or tryptophan. D genes are given only for firm matches. A clone size is listed for some rows: how often the clone was seen (once, few, many), or a class if it is expanded.

V gene: TRBV6-6
D gene: NA
clone size: NA
J gene: TRBJ1-4
CDR3 DNA: TGTGCCAGCAGATCACAGGGACGGCCAACTAATGAAAAACTGTTTTTT
CDR3 protein: CASRSQGRPTNEKLFF

V gene: TRBV10-1
D gene: NA
clone size: NA
J gene: TRBJ2-3
CDR3 DNA: TGCGCCAGCAGTGAGTCTAATTTGTTGGATACGCAGTATTTT
CDR3 protein: CASSESNLLDTQYF

V gene: TRBV2
D gene: NA
clone size: NA
J gene: TRBJ1-6
CDR3 DNA: TGTGCCAGCAGTATAGCTAATTCACCCCTCCACTTT
CDR3 protein: CASSIANSPLHF

V gene: TRBV7-8
D gene: TRBD2
clone size: NA
J gene: TRBJ2-7
CDR3 DNA: TGTGCCAGCAGCCGCGGGACTAGCGGCTACGAGCAGTACTTC
CDR3 protein: CASSRGTSGYEQYF

V gene: TRBV27
D gene: TRBD1
clone size: NA
J gene: TRBJ2-7
CDR3 DNA: TGTGCCAGCAGTTCGACAGGGGGCGCCCACGAGCAGTACTTC
CDR3 protein: CASSSTGGAHEQYF

V gene: TRBV30
D gene: TRBD1
clone size: NA
J gene: TRBJ2-7
CDR3 DNA: TGTGCCTGGAGTGCCGGGACAGGGGCCTACGAGCAGTACTTC
CDR3 protein: CAWSAGTGAYEQYF

V gene: TRBV5-1
D gene: NA
clone size: few
J gene: TRBJ2-1
CDR3 DNA: TGCGCCAGCAGCTTGGGGACAGATAATGAGCAGTTCTTC
CDR3 protein: CASSLGTDNEQFF

V gene: TRBV27
D gene: TRBD1
clone size: NA
J gene: TRBJ1-5
CDR3 DNA: TGTGCCAGCAGTCCGACAGGGACCGCCCAGCATTTT
CDR3 protein: CASSPTGTAQHF

V gene: TRBV9
D gene: TRBD2
clone size: NA
J gene: TRBJ2-1
CDR3 DNA: TGTGCCAGCAGCGTCCTCGGGGGGTCCCGGAACAATGAGCAGTTCTTC
CDR3 protein: CASSVLGGSRNNEQFF

V gene: TRBV21-1
D gene: NA
clone size: NA
J gene: TRBJ2-4
CDR3 DNA: TGTGCCAGCAGCACCAGACAGGGGGCGCGGATTCTAGCCAAAAACATTCAGTACTTC
CDR3 protein: CASSTRQGARILAKNIQYF

V gene: TRBV6-5
D gene: NA
clone size: NA
J gene: TRBJ1-2
CDR3 DNA: TGTGCCAGCAGTTATACAGGGCCGGCCTATGGCTACACCTTC
CDR3 protein: CASSYTGPAYGYTF

V gene: TRBV19
D gene: NA
clone size: NA
J gene: TRBJ2-3
CDR3 DNA: TGTGCCAGTAGTATAGACGCTAGCAGAACAGATACGCAGTATTTT
CDR3 protein: CASSIDASRTDTQYF

V gene: TRBV30
D gene: TRBD2
clone size: NA
J gene: TRBJ2-1
CDR3 DNA: TGTGCCTGCCTAGCGGGTAGTATCTACAATGAGCAGTTCTTC
CDR3 protein: CACLAGSIYNEQFF

V gene: TRBV28
D gene: NA
clone size: NA
J gene: TRBJ2-7
CDR3 DNA: TGTGCCAGCAGTTTCTCCTCCCTATCCTCCTACGAGCAGTACTTC
CDR3 protein: CASSFSSLSSYEQYF

V gene: TRBV6-5
D gene: NA
clone size: NA
J gene: TRBJ1-2
CDR3 DNA: TGTGCCAGCAGTACAAATCCACACCGCTATGGCTACACCTTC
CDR3 protein: CASSTNPHRYGYTF

V gene: TRBV27
D gene: TRBD1
clone size: once
J gene: TRBJ2-5
CDR3 DNA: TGTGCCAGCAGTTTGATACAGGGGGCGAAAGAGACCCAGTACTTC
CDR3 protein: CASSLIQGAKETQYF

V gene: TRBV5-4
D gene: TRBD2
clone size: NA
J gene: TRBJ2-7
CDR3 DNA: TGTGCCAGCAGCCCGAGGTGGGCGGGAGGGTCCTACGAGCAGTACTTC
CDR3 protein: CASSPRWAGGSYEQYF

V gene: TRBV28
D gene: NA
clone size: NA
J gene: TRBJ2-7
CDR3 DNA: TGTGCCAGCAGTTTAGATGGGGCCAGAAACGAGCAGTACTTC
CDR3 protein: CASSLDGARNEQYF

V gene: TRBV18
D gene: TRBD1
clone size: NA
J gene: TRBJ1-1
CDR3 DNA: TGTGCCAGCTCATTGCGACAGGGGCCCACGAACACTGAAGCTTTCTTT
CDR3 protein: CASSLRQGPTNTEAFF

V gene: TRBV28
D gene: NA
clone size: NA
J gene: TRBJ1-1
CDR3 DNA: TGTGGTACCGGGGGATTAACCGCTGAAGCTTTCTTT
CDR3 protein: CGTGGLTAEAFF

V gene: TRBV19
D gene: TRBD1
clone size: once
J gene: TRBJ2-3
CDR3 DNA: TGTGCCAGTAGAATAGCATTTGACAGGGGGCTTGCAGATACGCAGTATTTT
CDR3 protein: CASRIAFDRGLADTQYF

V gene: TRBV7-9
D gene: TRBD1
clone size: NA
J gene: TRBJ1-1
CDR3 DNA: TGTGCCAGCAGCACCCGGGACAGTTCGTACACTGAAGCTTTCTTT
CDR3 protein: CASSTRDSSYTEAFF

V gene: TRBV5-1
D gene: NA
clone size: NA
J gene: TRBJ1-2
CDR3 DNA: TGCGCCAGCAGCTTGGGACAGGGCTACACCTTC
CDR3 protein: CASSLGQGYTF

V gene: TRBV30
D gene: NA
clone size: NA
J gene: TRBJ2-1
CDR3 DNA: TGTGCCTGGAGTCCCACCCCCCAGGGCAATGAGCAGTTCTTC
CDR3 protein: CAWSPTPQGNEQFF

V gene: TRBV2
D gene: TRBD2
clone size: NA
J gene: TRBJ2-1
CDR3 DNA: TGTGCCAGCAGTTACGACCCAAGCGGGAGGGCCTACAATGAGCAGTTCTTC
CDR3 protein: CASSYDPSGRAYNEQFF

V gene: TRBV7-6
D gene: NA
clone size: NA
J gene: TRBJ1-5
CDR3 DNA: TGTGCCAGCAGCTCCACAGGGTCTGAAAATCAGCCCCAGCATTTT
CDR3 protein: CASSSTGSENQPQHF